This TCR beta chain was sequenced for a study of blood T cell repertoires in COVID-19. Trimming stripped 1 base from V and 0 bases from J, with 3 bases between. Germline V gene data show CDR1 as LGHNA and CDR2 as YNFKEQ. This CDR3 has 14 amino acids. Residents of about 25 US areas, aged about 18 to 89 years, made up the participants. This clone was detected only a few times. Sequencing used immunoSEQ multiplex PCR; TCRdb keeps in-frame clones, though not all of them. Counted here are 190,000 or so clones, roughly four fifths occurring once; the ten biggest clones make up 10% to 15%. The source of this sequence is a man aged 35-49 years who had recovered from COVID-19. Sequencing input: PBMCs or T cells enriched from blood (not recorded which). The V gene is TRBV4-2, the J gene TRBJ1-4; D call uncertain. CDR3: CASSQGATNEKLFF. CDR3 sequence (DNA): TGTGCCAGCAGCCAAGGAGCAACTAATGAAAAACTGTTTTTT.